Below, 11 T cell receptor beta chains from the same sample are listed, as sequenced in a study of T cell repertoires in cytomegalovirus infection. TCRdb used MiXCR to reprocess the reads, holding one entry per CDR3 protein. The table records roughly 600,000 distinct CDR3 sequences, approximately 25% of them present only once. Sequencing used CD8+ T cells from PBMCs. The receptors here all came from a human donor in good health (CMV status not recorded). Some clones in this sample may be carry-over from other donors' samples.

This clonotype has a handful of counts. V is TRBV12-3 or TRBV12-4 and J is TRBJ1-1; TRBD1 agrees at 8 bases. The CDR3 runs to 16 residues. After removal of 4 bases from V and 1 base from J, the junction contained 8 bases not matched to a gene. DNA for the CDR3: TGTGCCAGCAGTTCCCAGACAGGGGACCCGAACACTGAAGCTTTCTTT. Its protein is CASSSQTGDPNTEAFF.

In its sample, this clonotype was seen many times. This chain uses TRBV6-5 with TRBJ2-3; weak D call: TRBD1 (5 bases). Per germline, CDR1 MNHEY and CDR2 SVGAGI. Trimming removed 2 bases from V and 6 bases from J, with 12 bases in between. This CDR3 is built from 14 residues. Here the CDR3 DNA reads TGTGCCAGCAGTTACAGGGGTCGGGTGGATACGCAGTATTTT. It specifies CASSYRGRVDTQYF.

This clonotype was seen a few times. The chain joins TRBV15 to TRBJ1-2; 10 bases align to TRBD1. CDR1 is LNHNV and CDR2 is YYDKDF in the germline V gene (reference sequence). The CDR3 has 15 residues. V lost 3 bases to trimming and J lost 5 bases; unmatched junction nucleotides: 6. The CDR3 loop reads CATSSDRGLRYGYTF. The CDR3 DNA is TGTGCCACCAGCAGTGACAGGGGGCTGAGATATGGCTACACCTTC.

The CDR3 spells CSVEVYTEAFF. CDR3 nucleotides: TGCAGTGTCGAGGTTTACACTGAAGCTTTCTTT. This chain uses TRBV20-1 with TRBJ1-1; D ambiguous. CDR3 length: 11 amino acids. V gave up 7 bases and J gave up 3 bases, with 9 bases separating them. Germline V gene data show CDR1 as DFQATT and CDR2 as SNEGSKA (reference sequence).

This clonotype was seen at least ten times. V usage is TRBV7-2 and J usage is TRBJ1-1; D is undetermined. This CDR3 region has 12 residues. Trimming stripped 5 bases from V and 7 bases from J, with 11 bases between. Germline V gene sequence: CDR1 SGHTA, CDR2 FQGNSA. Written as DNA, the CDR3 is TGTGCCAGCAGCCCGGACGGTTATGAAGCTTTCTTT. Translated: CASSPDGYEAFF.

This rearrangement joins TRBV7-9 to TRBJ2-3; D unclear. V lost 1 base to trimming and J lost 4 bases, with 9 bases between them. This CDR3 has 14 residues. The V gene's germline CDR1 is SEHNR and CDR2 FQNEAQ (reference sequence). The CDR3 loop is CASSLEIPPDTQYF. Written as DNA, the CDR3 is TGTGCCAGCAGCTTAGAAATCCCTCCAGATACGCAGTATTTT. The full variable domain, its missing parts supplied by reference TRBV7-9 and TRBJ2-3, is DTGVSQNPRHKITKRGQNVTFRCDPISEHNRLYWYRQTLGQGPEFLTYFQNEAQLEKSRLLSDRFSAERPKGSFSTLEIQRTEQGDSAMYLCASSLEIPPDTQYFGPGTRLTVL.

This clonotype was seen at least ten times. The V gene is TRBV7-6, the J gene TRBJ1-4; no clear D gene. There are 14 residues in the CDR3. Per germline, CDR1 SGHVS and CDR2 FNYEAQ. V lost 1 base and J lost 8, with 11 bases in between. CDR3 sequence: CASSLEEVGEKLFF. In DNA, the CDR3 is TGTGCCAGCAGCTTAGAGGAGGTCGGAGAAAAACTGTTTTTT.

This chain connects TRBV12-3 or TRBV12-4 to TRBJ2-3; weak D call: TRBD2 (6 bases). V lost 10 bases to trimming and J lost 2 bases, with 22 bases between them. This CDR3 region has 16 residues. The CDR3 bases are TGTGCCAACACCCCCATCGGCGGGGACCCCACAGATACGCAGTATTTT. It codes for CANTPIGGDPTDTQYF.

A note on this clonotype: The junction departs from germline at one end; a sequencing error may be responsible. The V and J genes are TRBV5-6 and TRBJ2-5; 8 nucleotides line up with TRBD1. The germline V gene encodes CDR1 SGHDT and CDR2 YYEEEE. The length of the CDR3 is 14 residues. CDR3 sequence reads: CVSSSGTGSETQYF. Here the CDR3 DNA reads TGTGTCAGCAGTTCCGGGACAGGATCTGAGACCCAGTACTTC.

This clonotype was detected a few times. The CDR3 protein is CASSLDDGNEQYF. CDR3 DNA: TGTGCCAGCAGCTTAGACGATGGAAACGAGCAGTACTTC. The chain is built from TRBV13 and TRBJ2-7; D gene uncertain. Germline values: CDR1 PRHDT, CDR2 FYEKMQ (reference sequence). Trimming took off 1 base at V and 5 bases at J, with 9 bases between the two ends. The CDR3 is 13 amino acids.

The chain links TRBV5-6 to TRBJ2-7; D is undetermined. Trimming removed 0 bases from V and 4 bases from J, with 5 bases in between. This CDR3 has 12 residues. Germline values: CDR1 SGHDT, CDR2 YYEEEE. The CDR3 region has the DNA TGTGCCAGCAGCTTGGTCAATTACGAGCAGTACGTC. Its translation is CASSLVNYEQYV.